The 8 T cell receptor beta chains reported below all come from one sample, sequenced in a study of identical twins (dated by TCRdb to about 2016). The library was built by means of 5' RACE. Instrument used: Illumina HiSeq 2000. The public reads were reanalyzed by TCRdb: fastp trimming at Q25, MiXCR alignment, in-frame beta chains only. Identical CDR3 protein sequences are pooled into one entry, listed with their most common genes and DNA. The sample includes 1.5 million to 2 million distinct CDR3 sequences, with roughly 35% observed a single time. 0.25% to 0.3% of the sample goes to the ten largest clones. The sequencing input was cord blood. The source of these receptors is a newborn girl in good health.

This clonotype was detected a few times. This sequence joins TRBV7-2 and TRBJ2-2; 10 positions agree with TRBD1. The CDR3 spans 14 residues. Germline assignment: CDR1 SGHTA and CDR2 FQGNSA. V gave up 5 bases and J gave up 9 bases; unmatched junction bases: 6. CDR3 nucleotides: TGTGCCAGCAGCCTTGGGACAGGGGTGAGGGAGCTGTTTTTT. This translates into CASSLGTGVRELFF.

CDR3 loop: CASSLREMETQFF. CDR3 DNA: TGTGCCAGCAGCTTAAGGGAAATGGAGACCCAGTTCTTC. This chain uses TRBV7-9 with TRBJ2-1; D is unclear. V was clipped by 2 bases and J by 13 bases, with 15 bases between them. Germline V gives CDR1 SEHNR, CDR2 FQNEAQ (reference sequence). The CDR3 length is 13 residues.

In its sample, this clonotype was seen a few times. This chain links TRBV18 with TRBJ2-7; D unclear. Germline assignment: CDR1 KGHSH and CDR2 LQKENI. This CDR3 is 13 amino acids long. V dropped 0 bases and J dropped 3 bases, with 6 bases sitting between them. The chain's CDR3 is CASSPPNIYEQYF. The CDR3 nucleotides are TGTGCCAGCTCACCACCGAATATCTACGAGCAGTACTTC. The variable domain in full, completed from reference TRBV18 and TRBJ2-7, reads NAGVMQNPRHLVRRRGQEARLRCSPMKGHSHVYWYRQLPEEGLKFMVYLQKENIIDESGMPKERFSAEFPKEGPSILRIQQVVRGDSAAYFCASSPPNIYEQYFGPGTRLTVT.

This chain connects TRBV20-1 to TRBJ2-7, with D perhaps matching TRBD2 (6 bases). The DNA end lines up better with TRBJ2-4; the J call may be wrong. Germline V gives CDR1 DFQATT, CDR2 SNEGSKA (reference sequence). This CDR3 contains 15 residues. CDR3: CSARAPPVGGNIQYF. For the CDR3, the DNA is TGCAGTGCTAGAGCCCCTCCCGTCGGGGGAAACATTCAGTACTTC.

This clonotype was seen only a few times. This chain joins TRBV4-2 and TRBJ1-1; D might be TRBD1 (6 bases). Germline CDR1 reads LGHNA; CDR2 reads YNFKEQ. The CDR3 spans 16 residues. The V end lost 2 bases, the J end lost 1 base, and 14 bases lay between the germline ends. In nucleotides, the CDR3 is TGTGCCAGCAGCCAAAAATGGGGACACCCGAACACTGAAGCTTTCTTT. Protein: CASSQKWGHPNTEAFF.

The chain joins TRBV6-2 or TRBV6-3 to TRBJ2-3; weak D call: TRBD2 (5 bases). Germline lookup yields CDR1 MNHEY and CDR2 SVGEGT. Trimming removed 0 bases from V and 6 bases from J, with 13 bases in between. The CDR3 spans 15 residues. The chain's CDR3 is CASSYSYAWRDTQYF. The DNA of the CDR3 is TGTGCCAGCAGTTACTCGTATGCTTGGAGGGATACGCAGTATTTT.

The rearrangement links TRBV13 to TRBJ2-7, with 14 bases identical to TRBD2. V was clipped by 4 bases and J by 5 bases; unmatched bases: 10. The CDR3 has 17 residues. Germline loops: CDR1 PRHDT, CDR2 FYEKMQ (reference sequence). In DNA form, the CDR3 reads TGTGCCAGCAGCTCCGGGACTAGCGGGAGAGTTCCCCACGAGCAGTACTTC. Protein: CASSSGTSGRVPHEQYF.

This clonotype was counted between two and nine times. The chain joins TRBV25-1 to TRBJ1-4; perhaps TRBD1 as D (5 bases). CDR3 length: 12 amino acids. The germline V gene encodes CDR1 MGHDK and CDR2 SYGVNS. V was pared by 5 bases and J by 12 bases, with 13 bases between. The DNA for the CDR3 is TGTGCCAGCAGTCCCATGGGAGGGGAACTGTTTTTT. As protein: CASSPMGGELFF.